Below, 29 T cell receptor beta chains from the same sample are listed, as sequenced in a study of T cells in localized non-small cell lung cancer. The table came from immunoSEQ multiplex PCR; TCRdb's copy has only in-frame clones and leaves some out. The data show 35,000 to 45,000 clones, roughly 80% seen once. Sequenced here: PBMCs, sampled before any cancer treatment. The receptors derive from a woman aged 35 to 70 with stage II squamous cell lung carcinoma.

This rearrangement joins TRBV5-1 to TRBJ1-6; 8 bases align to TRBD1. This CDR3 comprises 14 residues. The germline V gene has CDR1 SGHRS and CDR2 YFSETQ. Trimming took 4 bases from V and 8 from J; bases not matched to a gene: 5. The chain's CDR3 is CASSTAGGYSPLHF. CDR3 in DNA: TGCGCCAGCAGCACAGCAGGGGGCTATTCACCCCTCCACTTT.

The chain carries TRBV7-9 and TRBJ2-1; 7 bases agree with TRBD1. The CDR3 has 13 amino acids. The germline CDR1 and CDR2 sequences are SEHNR and FQNEAQ (reference sequence). The ends lost 5 bases at V and 8 bases at J; junction bases unmatched: 6. CDR3 loop: CASSPRQGDEQFF. CDR3 in DNA: TGTGCCAGCAGCCCGAGACAGGGAGATGAGCAGTTCTTC.

The chain combines TRBV27 with TRBJ2-3; D remains ambiguous. The ends were cut back, 0 bases at V and 2 bases at J, with 6 bases in the middle. Germline V gives CDR1 MNHEY, CDR2 SMNVEV (reference sequence). The CDR3 is made up of 14 amino acids. The CDR3 sequence is CASSLSWATDTQYF. CDR3 nucleotide sequence: TGTGCCAGCAGTTTATCGTGGGCCACAGATACGCAGTATTTT.

This chain uses TRBV4-1 with TRBJ2-7, with 13 bases identical to TRBD2. Germline V gene sequence: CDR1 MGHRA, CDR2 YSYEKL. Trimming cost V 4 bases and J 4 bases; bases outside gene matches: 4. This CDR3 is 15 amino acids long. CDR3 coding DNA: TGCGCCAGCAGCCCAGAGACTAGCGGGAGGTACGAGCAGTACTTC. Protein product: CASSPETSGRYEQYF.

This chain links TRBV11-2 with TRBJ1-5; D call uncertain. V shed 4 bases and J shed 2 bases, with 9 bases lying between them. Germline V gene lookup returns CDR1 SGHAT and CDR2 FQNNGV. This CDR3 comprises 14 residues. The CDR3 sequence: CASSSNGGNQPQHF. The CDR3 nucleotides are TGTGCCAGCAGCTCAAATGGTGGCAATCAGCCCCAGCATTTT. Full variable domain (outside the CDR3, taken from reference TRBV11-2 and TRBJ1-5): EAGVAQSPRYKIIEKRQSVAFWCNPISGHATLYWYQQILGQGPKLLIQFQNNGVVDDSQLPKDRFSAERLKGVDSTLKIQPAKLEDSAVYLCASSSNGGNQPQHFGDGTRLSIL.

The chain couples TRBV6-5 to TRBJ2-3, with 7 bases identical to TRBD2. V trimming: 5 bases; J trimming: 3 bases; junction bases outside the gene matches: 2. Per the germline V gene, CDR1 is MNHEY and CDR2 is SVGAGI. CDR3 length equals 13 residues. The CDR3 reads CASSRDYTDTQYF. The CDR3 nucleotides read TGTGCCAGCAGTCGGGACTATACAGATACGCAGTATTTT.

V gene TRBV5-1 combines with J gene TRBJ2-1, with 7 positions matching TRBD2. Germline CDR1 and CDR2: SGHRS and YFSETQ. J gave up 8 bases and V 2 bases, and 16 bases lay outside the gene matches. The CDR3 totals 17 residues. The CDR3 loop reads CASSFGAGVSKVDEQFF. CDR3 coding DNA: TGCGCCAGCAGCTTTGGGGCGGGAGTAAGTAAAGTCGATGAGCAGTTCTTC.

The chain uses TRBV6-6 and TRBJ2-7, with TRBD2 identical over 7 bases. V dropped 0 bases and J dropped 5; count of bases not matched to a gene: 1. The CDR3 has 13 residues. Germline CDR1 and CDR2: MNHNY and SVGAGI (reference sequence). The CDR3 DNA sequence: TGTGCCAGCAGTTACTCGGGAGGGAACGAGCAGTACGTC. Translated, it gives CASSYSGGNEQYV.

The chain links TRBV9 to TRBJ1-3, with D unclear. This CDR3 contains 13 residues. Germline CDR1 reads SGDLS; CDR2 reads YYNGEE. The germline V and J ends were trimmed by 0 bases and 4 bases, with 5 bases remaining between them. The CDR3 DNA sequence: TGTGCCAGCAGCGTAGGCCTCGGAAACACCATATATTTT. Its translation: CASSVGLGNTIYF.

The chain has TRBV19 and TRBJ1-3; 7 bases match TRBD1. The CDR3 contains 15 residues. V trimming: 5 bases; J trimming: 0 bases; junction bases outside the gene matches: 4. Germline V CDR1 and CDR2: LNHDA, SQIVND (reference sequence). The chain's CDR3 is CASSPRTGSGNTIYF. In DNA form, the CDR3 reads TGTGCCAGTAGTCCACGGACAGGCTCTGGAAACACCATATATTTT.

This clone appeared once. The J gene is TRBJ2-1, the V gene TRBV4-2, with a weak D call TRBD1 (8 bases). This CDR3 has 16 residues. Trimming stripped 6 bases from V and 7 bases from J, with 22 bases between. Germline lookup yields CDR1 LGHNA and CDR2 YNFKEQ. This CDR3 reads CASRGWEQGGLNEQFF. As DNA, the CDR3 is TGTGCCAGCAGGGGATGGGAACAGGGGGGGCTTAATGAGCAGTTCTTC.

This clone has only a few counts. J is TRBJ2-1 and V is TRBV5-5; D possibly uses TRBD1 or TRBD2 (5 bases each). The germline V gene has CDR1 SGHKS and CDR2 YYEKEE (reference sequence). Trimming took 2 bases from V and 7 from J, leaving 16 bases between them. This CDR3 contains 15 residues. The CDR3 sequence is CASSFEGRGWNEQFF. For the CDR3, the DNA is TGTGCCAGCAGCTTTGAGGGGCGCGGGTGGAATGAGCAGTTCTTC.

The table lists this clone with a few counts. V usage is TRBV27 and J usage is TRBJ2-7, with D hard to call. V dropped 4 bases and J dropped 6 bases, with 22 bases sitting between them. Germline loops: CDR1 MNHEY, CDR2 SMNVEV (reference sequence). This CDR3 has 16 residues. The CDR3 reads CASSSLGTTPVGEQYV. Written as DNA, the CDR3 is TGTGCCAGCAGTTCCCTCGGCACTACCCCAGTGGGCGAGCAGTACGTC.

V is TRBV6-1 and J is TRBJ2-1; D might be TRBD2 (7 bases). The V gene's germline CDR1 is MNHNS and CDR2 SASEGT. V dropped 0 bases and J dropped 6 bases, with 21 bases sitting between them. The CDR3 consists of 18 residues. The CDR3 loop reads CASSEAPVGGGSANEQFF. The CDR3 bases are TGTGCCAGCAGTGAAGCGCCGGTAGGGGGAGGGTCTGCCAATGAGCAGTTCTTC.

This chain uses TRBV19 with TRBJ1-2, with TRBD1 matching 8 bases. With 8 bases clipped from V and 4 bases from J, the junction kept 12 bases outside the gene matches. The germline V gene has CDR1 LNHDA and CDR2 SQIVND (reference sequence). The CDR3 has 15 amino acids. Here the CDR3 DNA reads TGTGCCAGTGCCCCGGAACAGGGGGGTCGCTATGGCTACACCTTC. Translated: CASAPEQGGRYGYTF.

This clone has at least ten counts. V is TRBV11-3 and J is TRBJ2-2; no reliable D call. Germline V gives CDR1 SGHNT, CDR2 YENEEA. The CDR3 runs to 13 residues. Trimming took off 2 bases at V and 6 bases at J, with 7 bases between the two ends. The CDR3, as DNA: TGTGCCAGCAGCTTAATTTTGTCCGGGGAGCTGTTTTTT. Amino acid sequence: CASSLILSGELFF.

This chain uses TRBV11-2 with TRBJ1-3; D may be TRBD1 (6 bases). Looked up from germline, CDR1 is SGHAT and CDR2 is FQNNGV. This CDR3 is built from 16 residues. Trimming cost V 5 bases and J 0 bases, with 14 bases left between them. The CDR3 sequence: CASSKSDSLSGNTIYF. The DNA of the CDR3 is TGTGCCAGCAGCAAGTCGGACAGCCTCTCTGGAAACACCATATATTTT.

This clone was seen once. This chain connects TRBV6-5 to TRBJ1-1; a weak D match, TRBD1 (5 bases). With 7 bases removed from V and 7 bases from J, the gap between germline ends came to 19 bases. Germline CDR1 is MNHEY and CDR2 is SVGAGI. This CDR3 contains 14 residues. The DNA for the CDR3 is TGTGCCAGCACCCGGGGGGGAGGGGTGTTTGAAGCTTTCTTT. It yields the protein CASTRGGGVFEAFF.

The chain carries TRBV7-6 and TRBJ2-1; D call uncertain. The CDR3 length is 15 residues. Germline V gene data show CDR1 as SGHVS and CDR2 as FNYEAQ. V was trimmed by 2 bases and J by 0 bases, leaving 8 bases between them. The CDR3 sequence is CASSLKQSSYNEQFF. CDR3 nucleotides: TGTGCCAGCAGCTTAAAACAGAGCTCCTACAATGAGCAGTTCTTC.

The chain combines TRBV10-3 with TRBJ2-3, with 8 bases lining up with TRBD2. Trimming cost V 10 bases and J 1 base; bases outside gene matches: 7. The CDR3 sequence is 14 residues long. Germline CDR1 and CDR2: ENHRY and SYGVKD. CDR3 sequence (DNA): TGTGCCACCAGGCCAGCGGGGGGCACAGATACGCAGTATTTT. It translates to CATRPAGGTDTQYF.

The rearrangement joins TRBV4-2 to TRBJ1-3; the D is unclear. Germline values: CDR1 LGHNA, CDR2 YNFKEQ. V was trimmed by 0 bases and J by 7 bases, leaving 13 bases between them. The length of the CDR3 is 15 residues. The CDR3 region has the DNA TGTGCCAGCAGCCAAGATATACAGCTTCTCAACACCATATATTTT. Translating gives CASSQDIQLLNTIYF.

The chain carries TRBV5-4 and TRBJ2-5, with TRBD2 matching 8 bases. The ends lost 0 bases at V and 5 bases at J; junction bases unmatched: 3. From germline, CDR1 is SGHNT and CDR2 YYREEE (reference sequence). This CDR3 comprises 14 residues. The CDR3: CASSLAGGKETQYF. The CDR3, as DNA: TGTGCCAGCAGCTTGGCGGGGGGGAAGGAGACCCAGTACTTC.

V and J are TRBV4-2 and TRBJ2-7, with D possibly matching TRBD1 (5 bases). CDR3 size: 12 residues. Germline V gene sequence: CDR1 LGHNA, CDR2 YNFKEQ. Trimming removed 0 bases from V and 6 bases from J, with 6 bases in between. The CDR3 reads CASSQDRVEQYF. The CDR3 DNA is TGTGCCAGCAGCCAAGACAGGGTCGAGCAGTACTTC.

The CDR3 sequence is CARKRRTEQYV. As DNA, the CDR3 is TGTGCCAGGAAAAGGAGGACCGAGCAGTACGTC. This rearrangement joins TRBV6-1 to TRBJ2-7, with D possibly matching TRBD2 (5 bases). Trimming stripped 9 bases from V and 6 bases from J, with 12 bases between. Germline V CDR1 and CDR2: MNHNS, SASEGT. The CDR3 has 11 residues.

CDR3 protein: CASSPGGGTDTQYF. The CDR3 coding sequence is TGTGCCAGCAGCCCTGGGGGCGGCACAGATACGCAGTATTTT. The chain employs TRBV28 and TRBJ2-3; D might be TRBD1 (6 bases). The CDR3 length is 14 residues. From germline, CDR1 is MDHEN and CDR2 SYDVKM. The V and J ends lost 6 bases and 1 base respectively, with 11 bases between them.

This CDR3 reads CASSLPEGLSTDTQYF. The CDR3 DNA reads TGTGCCAGCAGCCTCCCGGAGGGGTTGAGCACAGATACGCAGTATTTT. The chain employs TRBV5-4 and TRBJ2-3, with D possibly being TRBD2 (6 bases). This CDR3 has 16 residues. From germline, CDR1 is SGHNT and CDR2 YYREEE (reference sequence). V lost 4 bases to trimming and J lost 0 bases, with 15 bases between them. Variable domain in full (rest from reference TRBV5-4 and TRBJ2-3): ETGVTQSPTHLIKTRGQQVTLRCSSQSGHNTVSWYQQALGQGPQFIFQYYREEENGRGNFPPRFSGLQFPNYSSELNVNALELDDSALYLCASSLPEGLSTDTQYFGPGTRLTVL.

The V and J genes are TRBV11-2 and TRBJ2-2; tentative D call: TRBD1 (6 bases). Germline assignment: CDR1 SGHAT and CDR2 FQNNGV. Trimming took off 1 base at V and 4 bases at J, with 10 bases between the two ends. The CDR3 totals 15 residues. The DNA of the CDR3 is TGTGCCAGCAGCTTAGTGGCAGGGGTCACCGGGGAGCTGTTTTTT. Protein: CASSLVAGVTGELFF.

This clone was found a few times. This chain connects TRBV27 to TRBJ2-7; 11 bases align to TRBD2. Germline V gives CDR1 MNHEY, CDR2 SMNVEV (reference sequence). The CDR3 is 15 amino acids. V dropped 5 bases and J dropped 6; count of bases not matched to a gene: 9. The CDR3 nucleotides are TGTGCCAGCAGTCCCGGGACTAGCGGCGCCGGCGAGCAGTACTTC. Translation gives CASSPGTSGAGEQYF.

This clone has at least ten counts. The J gene is TRBJ2-5, the V gene TRBV6-6, with D possibly called TRBD1 or TRBD2 (5 bases each). Germline V CDR1 and CDR2: MNHNY, SVGAGI (reference sequence). The CDR3 spans 16 residues. V was clipped by 4 bases and J by 5 bases, with 20 bases between them. The DNA of the CDR3 is TGTGCCAGCAGTTTGGGACCGCAAGTCCAAGGGGAGACCCAGTACTTC. Amino acid sequence: CASSLGPQVQGETQYF.